Below are 25 T cell receptor beta chains sequenced from a single sample in a study of T cell responses to AZD1222 COVID-19 vaccine. TCRdb keeps only in-frame clones here, not all; method: immunoSEQ multiplex PCR. The sample lists approximately 110,000 clones; around nine tenths were seen once. Sequenced material: peripheral blood, taken on day 0 of AZD1222 vaccination. The receptor set was obtained from an adult in good health.

The sample holds one count of this clone. The chain has TRBV11-3 and TRBJ2-2; weak D call: TRBD1 (6 bases). The CDR3 has 16 residues. Trimming took 3 bases from V and 1 from J, leaving 12 bases between them. CDR1 is SGHNT and CDR2 is YENEEA in the germline V gene. The CDR3 nucleotides are TGTGCCAGCAGCTTTTCCCAGGGGCGGAACACCGGGGAGCTGTTTTTT. This sequence encodes CASSFSQGRNTGELFF.

CDR3 DNA sequence: TGTGCCAGCAGTTACTGGGGATTTGGGCAGTACTTC. It yields the protein CASSYWGFGQYF. The gene calls are TRBV11-3 and TRBJ2-7, with D unclear. Germline values: CDR1 SGHNT, CDR2 YENEEA. This CDR3 spans 12 amino acids. V was shortened by 6 bases and J by 9 bases, with 15 bases between the two germline ends.

The genes are TRBV6-1 and TRBJ1-5; 8 bases align to TRBD1. Germline V lookup: CDR1 MNHNS, CDR2 SASEGT. The CDR3 runs 15 residues. V trimming: 0 bases; J trimming: 9 bases; junction bases outside the gene matches: 7. CDR3 sequence (DNA): TGTGCCAGCAGTGAAGCGAGTCAGGGGGCCTGGCCCCAGCATTTT. Its protein is CASSEASQGAWPQHF.

The J gene is TRBJ2-6, the V gene TRBV18; D gene uncertain. Between the trimmed V and J ends, which lost 2 bases and 1 base, there was a span of 0 bases. Germline assignment: CDR1 KGHSH and CDR2 LQKENI. The length of the CDR3 is 13 residues. CDR3 in amino acids: CASSPSGANVLTF. In nucleotides, the CDR3 is TGTGCCAGCTCACCATCTGGGGCCAACGTCCTGACTTTC.

The genes are TRBV6-5 and TRBJ2-1, with 11 bases that match TRBD2. Germline CDR1 is MNHEY and CDR2 is SVGAGI. Losses at the gene ends were 6 bases for V and 7 bases for J; bases not matched to a gene: 8. This CDR3 has 15 amino acids. The CDR3 sequence: CASRFLAGGDNEQFF. CDR3 sequence (DNA): TGTGCCAGCAGGTTCCTAGCGGGAGGAGATAATGAGCAGTTCTTC.

This chain connects TRBV14 to TRBJ2-1; TRBD2 aligns across 10 bases. Per germline, CDR1 SGHDN and CDR2 FVKESK. The CDR3 is 16 amino acids. J gave up 8 bases and V 0 bases, and 7 bases lay outside the gene matches. Here the CDR3 DNA reads TGTGCCAGCAGCCAAGACAAGCGGGAGGGTAGGGATGAGCAGTTCTTC. Residues: CASSQDKREGRDEQFF.

V and J are TRBV7-2 and TRBJ1-1; no clear D gene. Trimming removed 1 base from V and 4 bases from J, with 7 bases in between. Germline CDR1 reads SGHTA; CDR2 reads FQGNSA. The CDR3 consists of 13 residues. DNA of the CDR3: TGTGCCAGCAGCTTAGTGGGCCCCACTGAAGCTTTCTTT. It yields the protein CASSLVGPTEAFF.

The rearrangement joins TRBV5-4 to TRBJ2-3; a possible D gene is TRBD2 (5 bases). CDR3 size: 16 residues. Germline loops: CDR1 SGHNT, CDR2 YYREEE (reference sequence). V lost 0 bases and J lost 0, with 11 bases in between. CDR3 region: CASSLATGRSTDTQYF. The CDR3 bases are TGTGCCAGCAGCTTGGCAACTGGGAGAAGCACAGATACGCAGTATTTT.

The chain links TRBV4-3 to TRBJ1-4, with TRBD1 identical over 7 bases. The CDR3 has 15 residues. The ends lost 1 base at V and 8 bases at J; junction bases unmatched: 7. Germline V gene sequence: CDR1 LGHNA, CDR2 YSLEER. The CDR3 here is CASSQVRQGGEKLFF. The CDR3 DNA reads as TGCGCCAGCAGCCAAGTGCGGCAGGGGGGAGAAAAACTGTTTTTT.

The chain joins TRBV28 to TRBJ1-4, with D unresolved. Trimming took 10 bases from V and 7 from J, leaving 7 bases between them. The length of the CDR3 is 10 residues. In germline, CDR1 is MDHEN, CDR2 SYDVKM. The chain's CDR3 is CATFSEKLFF. CDR3 DNA: TGTGCCACCTTTAGTGAAAAACTGTTTTTT.

The rearrangement joins TRBV3-1 (or the pseudogene TRBV3-2) to TRBJ2-7; 11 bases are shared with TRBD2. With 1 base clipped from V and 6 bases from J, the junction kept 2 bases outside the gene matches. The CDR3 runs 14 residues. The germline V gene has CDR1 LGHDT and CDR2 YNNKEL (reference sequence). DNA of the CDR3: TGTGCCAGCAGCCAAGGCCTAGCGGGAGGCGAGCAGTACTTC. Its translation: CASSQGLAGGEQYF.

This clone was found a few times. J is TRBJ1-3 and V is TRBV9, with D uncertain. This CDR3 contains 16 residues. Germline CDR1 and CDR2: SGDLS and YYNGEE. The V end lost 3 bases, the J end lost 0 bases, and 13 bases lay between the germline ends. CDR3 protein: CASSAWMILSGNTIYF. As DNA, the CDR3 is TGTGCCAGCAGCGCATGGATGATTCTCTCTGGAAACACCATATATTTT.

V and J are TRBV27 and TRBJ2-7, with 7 positions matching TRBD2. Germline V gene lookup returns CDR1 MNHEY and CDR2 SMNVEV (reference sequence). Trimming took 8 bases from V and 0 from J; bases not matched to a gene: 10. This CDR3 contains 15 residues. The CDR3 region has the DNA TGTGCCAGCCGGGGGGTTGTAAGGGACTCCTACGAGCAGTACTTC. This encodes CASRGVVRDSYEQYF.

The chain recombines TRBV15 with TRBJ2-5; the D gene is possibly TRBD1 (6 bases). V dropped 1 base and J dropped 5 bases, with 17 bases sitting between them. The CDR3 length is 16 residues. The V gene's germline CDR1 is LNHNV and CDR2 YYDKDF (reference sequence). CDR3: CATSRVGGNLRETQYF. CDR3 DNA sequence: TGTGCCACCAGCAGAGTAGGGGGAAACCTCCGGGAGACCCAGTACTTC.

Only a few counts were recorded for this clone. The V gene is TRBV4-3, the J gene TRBJ2-3, with TRBD2 matching over 8 bases. CDR3 length: 16 residues. V was pared by 0 bases and J by 2 bases, with 4 bases of the junction left unmatched. Looked up from germline, CDR1 is LGHNA and CDR2 is YSLEER. The DNA for the CDR3 is TGCGCCAGCAGCCAAGATGCGGGAGGTACCACAGATACGCAGTATTTT. This translates into CASSQDAGGTTDTQYF.

CDR3: CAISEGGFHGYTF. The CDR3 DNA follows: TGTGCCATCAGCGAAGGGGGCTTTCATGGCTACACCTTC. V usage is TRBV10-3 and J usage is TRBJ1-2, with TRBD1 identical over 7 bases. Trimming at V came to 6 bases and at J to 6 bases, leaving 7 bases not matched to a gene. Germline CDR1 ENHRY, CDR2 SYGVKD. The CDR3 has 13 residues.

Here the CDR3 reads CASSEQGVAPNQPQHF. CDR3 nucleotides: TGTGCCAGCAGTGAACAAGGGGTAGCCCCCAATCAGCCCCAGCATTTT. The gene calls are TRBV6-1 and TRBJ1-5; D perhaps matches TRBD1 (5 bases). Germline CDR1 reads MNHNS; CDR2 reads SASEGT. V lost 2 bases, J lost 3 bases, and 14 bases lay in between. CDR3 size: 16 residues.

The chain uses TRBV7-6 and TRBJ1-6; unclear D gene. Germline CDR1 reads SGHVS; CDR2 reads FNYEAQ. The V gene lost 4 bases and the J gene lost 0 bases, with 10 bases spanning the gap. The CDR3 is 16 amino acids. CDR3 sequence: CASSSSPSSYNSPLHF. The CDR3 bases are TGTGCCAGCAGCTCCTCCCCGAGCTCCTATAATTCACCCCTCCACTTT.

The chain has TRBV19 and TRBJ1-1; D might be TRBD1 (6 bases). Germline V CDR1 and CDR2: LNHDA, SQIVND (reference sequence). The CDR3 has 16 residues. V shed 6 bases and J shed 4 bases, with 21 bases lying between them. CDR3 amino acids: CASSDRGGPLGTEAFF. CDR3 coding DNA: TGTGCCAGTAGCGATCGGGGGGGGCCCTTGGGCACTGAAGCTTTCTTT.

The chain carries TRBV5-5 and TRBJ2-3; D is unclear. Germline V gene lookup returns CDR1 SGHKS and CDR2 YYEKEE (reference sequence). The ends were cut back, 2 bases at V and 1 base at J, with 8 bases in the middle. The CDR3 is 14 amino acids. In DNA, the CDR3 is TGTGCCAGCAGCTTCTTGCAGGGCACAGATACGCAGTATTTT. It is translated as CASSFLQGTDTQYF.

The chain employs TRBV6-2 or TRBV6-3 and TRBJ1-4; the D gene is possibly TRBD1 (5 bases). The ends were cut back, 5 bases at V and 0 bases at J, with 19 bases in the middle. Germline CDR1 and CDR2: MNHEY and SVGEGT. This CDR3 region has 18 residues. CDR3 nucleotide sequence: TGTGCCAGCAGTAACGAAGGTTTGGAAGGGGCAACTAATGAAAAACTGTTTTTT. Translated: CASSNEGLEGATNEKLFF.

The CDR3 spells CASSQDTLAGRIFAGVRPNEQFF. CDR3 coding DNA: TGTGCCAGCAGCCAAGACACTTTAGCGGGTAGGATTTTTGCGGGCGTGCGACCCAATGAGCAGTTCTTC. The rearrangement links TRBV3-1 (or the pseudogene TRBV3-2) to TRBJ2-1; 7 bases map to TRBD2. Trimming at V came to 0 bases and at J to 6 bases, leaving 29 bases not matched to a gene. The germline gives CDR1 LGHDT, CDR2 YNNKEL (reference sequence). The CDR3 has 23 amino acids.

J is TRBJ1-1 and V is TRBV5-1, with a tentative D call TRBD1 (6 bases). V was shortened by 7 bases and J by 2 bases, with 12 bases between the two germline ends. Germline V gene sequence: CDR1 SGHRS, CDR2 YFSETQ. CDR3 length: 13 residues. The CDR3 spells CASRVDRNTEAFF. The CDR3 DNA follows: TGCGCCAGCCGTGTGGACAGAAACACTGAAGCTTTCTTT.

The chain joins TRBV5-1 to TRBJ1-1, with 12 bases that match TRBD1. Losses at the gene ends were 0 bases for V and 3 bases for J; bases not matched to a gene: 3. Germline CDR1 is SGHRS and CDR2 is YFSETQ. The CDR3 sequence is 16 residues long. CDR3: CASSLEGTGGDTEAFF. Here the CDR3 DNA reads TGCGCCAGCAGCTTGGAAGGGACAGGGGGCGACACTGAAGCTTTCTTT.

The CDR3 protein is CASSLTSGPPYEQYF. The CDR3 DNA follows: TGTGCCAGCAGCCTCACTAGCGGACCACCCTACGAGCAGTACTTC. The rearrangement uses TRBV3-1 (or the pseudogene TRBV3-2) and TRBJ2-7; TRBD2 matches 8 bases. V dropped 4 bases and J dropped 2; count of bases not matched to a gene: 7. The CDR3 extends over 15 amino acids. The germline V gene has CDR1 LGHDT and CDR2 YNNKEL (reference sequence).